This T cell receptor (beta chain) was captured in a study of neurological immune-mediated disorders. TCRdb re-derived calls from the 5' RACE reads in MiXCR, one entry per CDR3 protein. The table has about 80,000 distinct CDR3 sequences, approximately 9.4% seen once. This clonotype was observed many times. Possible read error: a much larger clone is one base away. The CDR3 extends over 15 amino acids. Germline V gene data show CDR1 as SGHTA and CDR2 as FQGNSA. The sequence derives from a man aged 50 to 59 in good health. The V call is TRBV7-2, the J call TRBJ2-7; D is unclear. What was sequenced was PBMCs. As DNA, the CDR3 is TGTGCCAACAGCTTAGCAGGCCAGCGCTCCTACGAGCAGTACTTC. It codes for CANSLAGQRSYEQYF.